These T cell receptor beta chains were read from a single sample in a study of T cells after yellow fever vaccination. One entry per CDR3 protein results from TCRdb running MiXCR on the 5' RACE reads. This sample has 300,000 to 350,000 distinct CDR3 sequences, with about 10% found just once. The input for sequencing was CD4+ T cells sorted from PBMCs, taken 45 days after the yellow fever booster vaccination. Every receptor here comes from a man between 18 and 35 years old who received the YFV17D yellow fever vaccine. The CDR3 runs from the conserved cysteine through the conserved F or W. The D gene is left open where the match is weak. Part of the rows lack a size; the others show once, few, many or a class for expanded clones.

v_gene	abundance	d_gene	j_gene	CDR3nt	CDR3aa
TRBV7-2	NA	NA	TRBJ1-5	TGTGCCAGCAGCTTGGTCGGTCATCAGCCCCAGCATTTT	CASSLVGHQPQHF
TRBV6-2/TRBV6-3	NA	NA	TRBJ1-6	TGTGCCAGCAGGACGAACCCGGACGGGATCTATAATTCACCCCTCCACTTT	CASRTNPDGIYNSPLHF
TRBV18	NA	NA	TRBJ1-2	TGTGCCAGCTCCCCGTCGGACTCCCGAGGGAGCACCTTC	CASSPSDSRGSTF
TRBV7-2	many	NA	TRBJ2-3	TGTGCCAGCAGCCCTGACGGGAGCACAGATACGCAGTATTTT	CASSPDGSTDTQYF
TRBV4-2	NA	TRBD1	TRBJ2-1	TGTGCCAGCAGCCATACGGACAGGGACAATGAGCAGTTCTTC	CASSHTDRDNEQFF
TRBV25-1	many	NA	TRBJ2-6	TGTGCCAGCAGTGACAACTCTGGGGCCAACGTCCTGACTTTC	CASSDNSGANVLTF
TRBV20-1	NA	NA	TRBJ2-3	TGCAGTGCTAGGCTCTCAGGGACGGCCACAGATACGCAGTATTTT	CSARLSGTATDTQYF
TRBV27	many	NA	TRBJ1-1	TGTGCCAGCAGTTTCAACCCGAACACTGAAGCTTTCTTT	CASSFNPNTEAFF
TRBV7-3	few	TRBD2	TRBJ2-1	TGTGCCAGCAGCTTAAAAGGGCTAGCGGGAGGGGAGTTCTTC	CASSLKGLAGGEFF
TRBV20-1	NA	NA	TRBJ2-5	TGCAGTGCTAGAATCGGGGGCCCGTTAGAGACCCAGTACTTC	CSARIGGPLETQYF
TRBV20-1	NA	NA	TRBJ1-5	TGCAGTGCTAGAGACCGGGGCCGGGGAGCCCAGCATTTT	CSARDRGRGAQHF
TRBV3-1	NA	NA	TRBJ1-5	TGTGCCACCGAGGACAGTCGTAGCAATCAGCCCCAGCATTTT	CATEDSRSNQPQHF
TRBV7-8	NA	NA	TRBJ2-2	TGTGCCAGCAGCTTTGGGACTCTGAACACCGGGGAGCTGTTTTTT	CASSFGTLNTGELFF
TRBV6-2/TRBV6-3	NA	NA	TRBJ1-1	TGTGCCAGCAGAACCTTCGGGATGAACACTGAAGCTTTCTTT	CASRTFGMNTEAFF
TRBV3-1	NA	TRBD2	TRBJ2-1	TGTGCCAGCAGCCAAGGAAAACTAGCGGGGGGTGACGAGCAGTTCTTC	CASSQGKLAGGDEQFF
TRBV18	few	NA	TRBJ1-2	TGTGCCAGCTCACCACAGGGGGGCCCCGGCGGCTACACCTTC	CASSPQGGPGGYTF
TRBV5-1	few	NA	TRBJ2-4	TGCGCCAGCAGCTTGGAACCGGGTACCAAAAACATTCAGTACTTC	CASSLEPGTKNIQYF
TRBV4-3	NA	NA	TRBJ1-5	TGCGCCAGCAGCCAAGGCCCCCAGGGGCCCCAGCATTTT	CASSQGPQGPQHF
TRBV7-6	NA	NA	TRBJ2-3	TGTGCCAGCAGCTCCGGACCGGGGCCCGGCACAGATACGCAGTATTTT	CASSSGPGPGTDTQYF
TRBV4-3	NA	NA	TRBJ1-3	TGCGCCAGCAGCCAACAAAACACCATATATTTT	CASSQQNTIYF
TRBV24-1	many	NA	TRBJ2-2	TGTGCCGTAAGAGAAACTTACACCGGGGAGCTGTTTTTT	CAVRETYTGELFF
TRBV5-1	NA	TRBD1	TRBJ1-4	TGCGCCAGCAGCTTGAACCCACAGGGGTCTAATGAAAAACTGTTTTTT	CASSLNPQGSNEKLFF
TRBV21-1	few	NA	TRBJ2-5	TGTGCCAGCCGGGACAGGGCCTGGGAGACCCAGTACTTC	CASRDRAWETQYF
TRBV5-1	NA	NA	TRBJ1-2	TGCGCCAGCAGCTTGGTGGTAGGGGAAGACGGCTACACCTTC	CASSLVVGEDGYTF
TRBV5-1	few	NA	TRBJ2-3	TGCGCCAGCAGCTCCCGGGACCCCAAACTAGATACGCAGTATTTT	CASSSRDPKLDTQYF
TRBV7-2	few	NA	TRBJ1-5	TGTGCCAGCAGCTTAGCGGTAGGACAGCCCCAGCATTTT	CASSLAVGQPQHF
TRBV7-9	NA	NA	TRBJ1-1	TGTGCCAGCAGCTCTCCAGGGGAGAACACTGAAGCTTTCTTT	CASSSPGENTEAFF
TRBV4-2	few	NA	TRBJ1-2	TGTGCCAGCAGCCATGCTGGTATAAGCGGCGATGGCTACACCTTC	CASSHAGISGDGYTF
TRBV13	NA	TRBD2	TRBJ2-3	TGTGCCAGCAGCCCATCTAGCGGGGGGTTACTGTACTCAGATACGCAGTATTTT	CASSPSSGGLLYSDTQYF
TRBV19	many	NA	TRBJ2-1	TGTGCCAGTAGTATCACCCGTGAGCAGTTCTTC	CASSITREQFF